Sequencing of this T cell receptor beta chain was carried out in a study of blood T cell repertoires in COVID-19. Profiled with immunoSEQ multiplex PCR; TCRdb holds only in-frame clones, not every one. The profile shows about 250,000 clones, roughly 87% of them singletons. Sequenced sample: PBMCs or T cells enriched from blood (not recorded which). The clonotype was recovered from a woman aged 25 to 39 with acute COVID-19.

This CDR3 reads CASSLESVETQYF. CDR3 nucleotides: TGTGCCAGCAGCTTAGAATCGGTAGAGACCCAGTACTTC. This chain uses TRBV7-9 with TRBJ2-5, with no clear D. The V gene's germline CDR1 is SEHNR and CDR2 FQNEAQ (reference sequence). The CDR3 length is 13 residues. The V and J ends lost 1 base and 4 bases respectively, with 7 bases between them.